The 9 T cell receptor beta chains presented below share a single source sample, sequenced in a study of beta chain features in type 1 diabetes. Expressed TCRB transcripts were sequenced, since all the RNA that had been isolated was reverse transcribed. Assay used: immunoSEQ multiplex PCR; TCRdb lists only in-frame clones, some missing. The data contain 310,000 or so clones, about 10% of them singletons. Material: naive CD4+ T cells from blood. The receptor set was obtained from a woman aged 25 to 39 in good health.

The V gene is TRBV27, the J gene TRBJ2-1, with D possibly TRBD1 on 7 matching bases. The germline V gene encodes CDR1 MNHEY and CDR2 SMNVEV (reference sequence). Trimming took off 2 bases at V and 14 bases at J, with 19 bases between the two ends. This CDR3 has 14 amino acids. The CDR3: CASSLRSSAGGEFF. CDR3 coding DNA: TGTGCCAGCAGTTTAAGGTCTAGCGCAGGGGGTGAGTTCTTC.

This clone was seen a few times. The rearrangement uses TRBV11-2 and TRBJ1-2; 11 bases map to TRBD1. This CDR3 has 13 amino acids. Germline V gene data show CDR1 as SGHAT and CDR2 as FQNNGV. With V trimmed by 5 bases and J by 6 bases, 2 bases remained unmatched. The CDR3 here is CASSTGQGDGYTF. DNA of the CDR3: TGTGCCAGCAGCACGGGACAGGGGGATGGCTACACCTTC.

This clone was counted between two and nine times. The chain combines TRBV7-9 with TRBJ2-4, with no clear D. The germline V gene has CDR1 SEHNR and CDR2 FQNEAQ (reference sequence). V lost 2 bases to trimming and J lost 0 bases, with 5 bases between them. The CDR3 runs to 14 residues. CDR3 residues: CASSLPEAKNIQYF. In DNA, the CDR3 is TGTGCCAGCAGCTTACCAGAAGCCAAAAACATTCAGTACTTC. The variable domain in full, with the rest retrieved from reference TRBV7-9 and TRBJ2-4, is DTGVSQNPRHKITKRGQNVTFRCDPISEHNRLYWYRQTLGQGPEFLTYFQNEAQLEKSRLLSDRFSAERPKGSFSTLEIQRTEQGDSAMYLCASSLPEAKNIQYFGAGTRLSVL.

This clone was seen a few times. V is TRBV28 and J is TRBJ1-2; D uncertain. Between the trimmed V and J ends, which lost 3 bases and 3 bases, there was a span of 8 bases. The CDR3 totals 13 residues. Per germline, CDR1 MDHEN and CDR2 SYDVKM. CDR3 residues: CASSFTTDYGYTF. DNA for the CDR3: TGTGCCAGCAGTTTTACCACAGACTATGGCTACACCTTC.

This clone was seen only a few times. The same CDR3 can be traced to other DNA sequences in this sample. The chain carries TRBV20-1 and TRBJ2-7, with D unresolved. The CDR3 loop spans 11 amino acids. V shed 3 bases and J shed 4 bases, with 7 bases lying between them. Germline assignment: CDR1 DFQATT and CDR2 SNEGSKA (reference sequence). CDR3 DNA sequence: TGCAGTGCTAGTTCCGGGTACGAGCAGTACTTC. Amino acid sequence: CSASSGYEQYF.

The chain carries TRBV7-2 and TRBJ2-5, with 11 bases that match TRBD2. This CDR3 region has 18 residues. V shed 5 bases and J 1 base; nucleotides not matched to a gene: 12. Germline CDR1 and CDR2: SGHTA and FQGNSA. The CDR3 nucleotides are TGTGCCAGCAGCCCTGGCGCCCTAGCGGGAGGCGGCCAAGAGACCCAGTACTTC. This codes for CASSPGALAGGGQETQYF.

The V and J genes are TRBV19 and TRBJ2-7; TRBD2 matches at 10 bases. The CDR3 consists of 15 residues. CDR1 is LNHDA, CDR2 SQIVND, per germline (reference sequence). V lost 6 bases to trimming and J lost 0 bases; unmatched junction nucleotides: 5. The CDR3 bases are TGTGCCAGTAGGCAAGCGGGAGGGCTCTCCTACGAGCAGTACTTC. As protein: CASRQAGGLSYEQYF.

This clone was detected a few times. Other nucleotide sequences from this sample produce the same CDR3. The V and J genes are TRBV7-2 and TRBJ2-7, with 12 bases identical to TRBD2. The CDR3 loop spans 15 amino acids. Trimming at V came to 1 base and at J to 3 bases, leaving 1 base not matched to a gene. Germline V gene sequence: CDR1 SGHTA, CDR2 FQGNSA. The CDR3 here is CASSLELAGGYEQYF. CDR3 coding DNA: TGTGCCAGCAGCTTAGAACTAGCGGGAGGCTACGAGCAGTACTTC. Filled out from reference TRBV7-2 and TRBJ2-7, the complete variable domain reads GAGVSQSPSNKVTEKGKDVELRCDPISGHTALYWYRQSLGQGLEFLIYFQGNSAPDKSGLPSDRFSAERTGGSVSTLTIQRTQQEDSAVYLCASSLELAGGYEQYFGPGTRLTVT.

DNA for the CDR3: TGTGCCAGCAGAAGACAGGGAGGAGGCTACACCTTC. Translated, it gives CASRRQGGGYTF. The chain carries TRBV6-5 and TRBJ1-2; 7 nucleotides match TRBD1. The CDR3 is 12 residues long. J was trimmed by 8 bases and V by 6 bases; bases with no gene match: 6. The germline gives CDR1 MNHEY, CDR2 SVGAGI.